This TCR beta chain originates from a study of blood T cell repertoires in COVID-19. Study details: Italy, Spain and the United States were the sources of the convalescent and acute COVID-19 samples.

Per the original methods: Quantification of nucleated cells was approximated via reference gene primer amplification. Assay: immunoSEQ multiplex PCR; the TCRdb copy retains only in-frame clones and omits some. D and trimming come from the DNA, and the V and J calls and clone size come from that table. The repertoire includes 150,000 to 200,000 clones, over 80% of them detected once, and under 10% sits in the top ten. The CDR3 spans 13 residues. The origin of this receptor is a woman between 65 and 79 years old with COVID-19, enrolled during active disease. Source material: peripheral blood. The chain is built from TRBV21-1 and TRBJ1-2; TRBD1 reflects the table's D call only, with no check against the DNA. TRBV21-1 is recorded as a pseudogene. DNA of the CDR3: TGTGCCAGCAGCACCCAGGGCAACTATGGCTACACCTTC. Translating gives CASSTQGNYGYTF.